Below are 19 T cell receptor beta chains sequenced from a single sample in a study of T cell repertoires in cytomegalovirus infection. A single record per CDR3 protein comes from TCRdb applying MiXCR to the reads. The table lists some 320,000 distinct CDR3 sequences, 8% to 9.5% of them singletons. The sequencing sample was made of PBMCs. The receptors originated from a human donor in good health (CMV status not recorded). Some clones in this sample may be carry-over from other donors' samples.

This clonotype has at least ten counts. The gene calls are TRBV7-2 and TRBJ1-2; D ambiguous. CDR3 length equals 13 residues. Germline V lookup: CDR1 SGHTA, CDR2 FQGNSA. V was cut by 7 bases and J by 4 bases, with 13 bases left in between. CDR3 protein: CASTKTTAYGYTF. CDR3 DNA sequence: TGTGCCAGCACCAAAACAACAGCCTATGGCTACACCTTC. The full variable domain, completed using reference TRBV7-2 and TRBJ1-2, is GAGVSQSPSNKVTEKGKDVELRCDPISGHTALYWYRQSLGQGLEFLIYFQGNSAPDKSGLPSDRFSAERTGGSVSTLTIQRTQQEDSAVYLCASTKTTAYGYTFGSGTRLTVV.

The V and J genes are TRBV29-1 and TRBJ1-1; D might be TRBD1 (5 bases). Germline V gene sequence: CDR1 SQVTM, CDR2 ANQGSEA. The CDR3 is made up of 15 amino acids. V was cut by 6 bases and J by 0 bases, with 17 bases left in between. Written as DNA, the CDR3 is TGCAGCGTATCCGGGGGAGGAATCGTGAACACTGAAGCTTTCTTT. Its translation is CSVSGGGIVNTEAFF. Using reference TRBV29-1 and TRBJ1-1 for the parts outside the CDR3, the full variable domain is SAVISQKPSRDICQRGTSLTIQCQVDSQVTMMFWYRQQPGQSLTLIATANQGSEATYESGFVIDKFPISRPNLTFSTLTVSNMSPEDSSIYLCSVSGGGIVNTEAFFGQGTRLTVV.

CDR3 sequence reads: CASSHMPGYNEQFF. CDR3 in DNA: TGCGCCAGCAGCCACATGCCAGGGTACAATGAGCAGTTCTTC. The rearrangement links TRBV4-1 to TRBJ2-1, with a tentative D call TRBD1 (5 bases). Deletions cut 3 bases from V and 4 bases from J, with 10 bases between. CDR3 length: 14 residues. CDR1 MGHRA and CDR2 YSYEKL come from the germline V gene.

This clonotype was counted only a few times. The junction and the germline gene differ at one end; a read error may be behind it. The chain recombines TRBV6-6 with TRBJ2-7; D may match TRBD1 or TRBD2 (5 bases each). The CDR3 runs to 13 residues. CDR1 and CDR2 (germline): MNHNY, SVGAGI (reference sequence). The CDR3 region is CASSAGTAIRWDF. CDR3 nucleotide sequence: TGTGCCAGCAGTGCTGGGACCGCAATAAGATGGGACTTC.

This clonotype was counted only a few times. The chain has TRBV27 and TRBJ2-7; 10 nucleotides match TRBD1. Trimming at V came to 5 bases and at J to 3 bases, leaving 10 bases not matched to a gene. This CDR3 region has 16 residues. Germline lookup yields CDR1 MNHEY and CDR2 SMNVEV (reference sequence). The CDR3 reads CASSPPRQGAYYEQYF. CDR3 coding DNA: TGTGCCAGCAGTCCCCCCCGACAGGGGGCATACTACGAGCAGTACTTC.

The chain has TRBV6-2 or TRBV6-3 and TRBJ2-2; TRBD2 agrees at 7 bases. Germline V gene data show CDR1 as MNHEY and CDR2 as SVGEGT. The CDR3 consists of 15 residues. The J segment lost 4 bases and the V segment lost 6 bases, leaving 8 bases of the junction unmatched. CDR3 loop: CASSWEAGTTGELFF. The CDR3 region has the DNA TGTGCCAGCAGCTGGGAAGCGGGAACCACCGGGGAGCTGTTTTTT.

The sample holds many counts of this clonotype. The J gene is TRBJ1-2, the V gene TRBV7-9; D ambiguous. The CDR3 is 13 amino acids. From germline, CDR1 is SEHNR and CDR2 FQNEAQ (reference sequence). V shed 2 bases and J shed 4 bases, with 8 bases lying between them. The CDR3 sequence: CASSLSTLYGYTF. The CDR3 DNA reads as TGTGCCAGCAGCTTATCCACTCTCTATGGCTACACCTTC.

V is TRBV28 and J is TRBJ1-6; D possibly corresponds to TRBD1 (5 bases). The CDR3 totals 15 residues. Germline V gene sequence: CDR1 MDHEN, CDR2 SYDVKM. Trimming removed 7 bases from V and 8 bases from J, with 18 bases in between. CDR3: CASIRRGSGYSPLHF. The CDR3 DNA follows: TGTGCCAGCATCAGGAGGGGCTCAGGGTATTCACCCCTCCACTTT.

Of note for this clonotype: A much larger clonotype is one base distant, so this may be a read error. This sequence joins TRBV7-2 and TRBJ1-2; the D gene is possibly TRBD1 (5 bases). Between the trimmed V and J ends, which lost 1 base and 3 bases, there was a span of 9 bases. Looked up from germline, CDR1 is SGHTA and CDR2 is FQGNSA. The CDR3 has 14 amino acids. For the CDR3, the DNA is TGTGCCAGCAGCTTAGGCGACAGTTACTATGGCTACACCTTC. Protein sequence: CASSLGDSYYGYTF.

This clonotype was observed many times. The chain joins TRBV10-3 to TRBJ2-1; D unclear. The CDR3 contains 15 residues. V was trimmed by 4 bases and J by 0 bases, leaving 10 bases between them. Germline values: CDR1 ENHRY, CDR2 SYGVKD. CDR3 DNA sequence: TGTGCCATCAGTGTGAAACCAGACTCCTACAATGAGCAGTTCTTC. It translates to CAISVKPDSYNEQFF.

The V gene is TRBV25-1, the J gene TRBJ2-5, with 7 nucleotides matching TRBD2. Germline V lookup: CDR1 MGHDK, CDR2 SYGVNS. CDR3 length: 12 amino acids. The J segment lost 4 bases and the V segment lost 4 bases, leaving 0 bases of the junction unmatched. In nucleotides, the CDR3 is TGTGCCAGCAGTGTAGCGGGAGAGACCCAGTACTTC. This codes for CASSVAGETQYF.

This clonotype was seen at least ten times. This rearrangement joins TRBV7-4 to TRBJ1-2, with D possibly TRBD1 on 5 matching bases. This CDR3 has 15 amino acids. Germline V gene data show CDR1 as SGHVT and CDR2 as SQSDAQ. V was clipped by 2 bases and J by 8 bases, with 18 bases between them. CDR3 in DNA: TGTGCCAGCAGCTTACCGGGACTCCCAGACGGGGGCTACACCTTC. This gives the protein CASSLPGLPDGGYTF.

The CDR3 DNA reads as TGTGCCACCAGCAGAGCCGGGGCGGGATTCGAAGGACTGTTTTTT. Translation gives CATSRAGAGFEGLFF. This chain links TRBV15 with TRBJ1-4; the D gene is possibly TRBD1 (5 bases). V was shortened by 1 base and J by 13 bases, with 19 bases between the two germline ends. The CDR3 runs to 15 residues. Germline V gives CDR1 LNHNV, CDR2 YYDKDF (reference sequence).

This clonotype has a count of ten or more. The chain employs TRBV7-2 and TRBJ2-1, with 14 bases aligning to TRBD2. Germline V gene data show CDR1 as SGHTA and CDR2 as FQGNSA. V dropped 7 bases and J dropped 8; count of bases not matched to a gene: 7. CDR3 length equals 15 residues. DNA of the CDR3: TGTGCCAGCACCATGGGACTAGCGGGGGTGGATGAGCAGTTCTTC. Protein product: CASTMGLAGVDEQFF. The full variable domain, rest sourced from reference TRBV7-2 and TRBJ2-1, is GAGVSQSPSNKVTEKGKDVELRCDPISGHTALYWYRQSLGQGLEFLIYFQGNSAPDKSGLPSDRFSAERTGGSVSTLTIQRTQQEDSAVYLCASTMGLAGVDEQFFGPGTRLTVL.

The chain links TRBV19 to TRBJ1-1; D unresolved. Germline-derived CDR1 and CDR2 are LNHDA and SQIVND (reference sequence). V was clipped by 3 bases and J by 5 bases, with 10 bases between them. The CDR3 spans 13 residues. CDR3 sequence: CASSIEGWTEAFF. In nucleotides, the CDR3 is TGTGCCAGTAGTATCGAGGGATGGACTGAAGCTTTCTTT. The full variable domain, in which reference TRBV19 and TRBJ1-1 provide the parts outside the CDR3, is DGGITQSPKYLFRKEGQNVTLSCEQNLNHDAMYWYRQDPGQGLRLIYYSQIVNDFQKGDIAEGYSVSREKKESFPLTVTSAQKNPTAFYLCASSIEGWTEAFFGQGTRLTVV.

The V and J genes are TRBV7-2 and TRBJ2-5, with TRBD2 matching over 13 bases. V lost 5 bases to trimming and J lost 1 base; unmatched junction nucleotides: 7. CDR3 length: 17 residues. In germline, CDR1 is SGHTA, CDR2 FQGNSA. Here the CDR3 reads CASSRGLAGALQETQYF. CDR3 bases: TGTGCCAGCAGCCGCGGACTAGCGGGGGCCCTCCAAGAGACCCAGTACTTC.

This clonotype has a count of ten or more. A read error may produce the germline difference seen at one junction end. The chain employs TRBV12-3 or TRBV12-4 and TRBJ2-4; 8 bases are a match to TRBD2. The CDR3 runs 14 residues. The CDR3 DNA is TGTGCCAGCAGATTAGGACAGCGGGGGAACATTCAGTACTTC. Translating gives CASRLGQRGNIQYF.

The table lists this clonotype with many counts. This sequence joins TRBV24-1 and TRBJ1-4; D remains ambiguous. In germline, CDR1 is KGHDR, CDR2 SFDVKD. The CDR3 is 20 amino acids. The ends were cut back, 4 bases at V and 8 bases at J, with 31 bases in the middle. CDR3 loop: CATSEIDTGFSGRVNEKLFF. In DNA, the CDR3 is TGTGCCACCAGTGAAATAGACACCGGGTTTTCAGGACGGGTAAACGAAAAACTGTTTTTT.

This clonotype was counted ten times or more. The gene calls are TRBV4-1 and TRBJ2-7; 9 positions agree with TRBD1. The ends lost 4 bases at V and 5 bases at J; junction bases unmatched: 6. There are 14 residues in the CDR3. Germline V lookup: CDR1 MGHRA, CDR2 YSYEKL. The CDR3 protein is CASSPGQGSDEQYF. DNA for the CDR3: TGCGCCAGCAGCCCCGGACAGGGGTCGGACGAGCAGTACTTC.